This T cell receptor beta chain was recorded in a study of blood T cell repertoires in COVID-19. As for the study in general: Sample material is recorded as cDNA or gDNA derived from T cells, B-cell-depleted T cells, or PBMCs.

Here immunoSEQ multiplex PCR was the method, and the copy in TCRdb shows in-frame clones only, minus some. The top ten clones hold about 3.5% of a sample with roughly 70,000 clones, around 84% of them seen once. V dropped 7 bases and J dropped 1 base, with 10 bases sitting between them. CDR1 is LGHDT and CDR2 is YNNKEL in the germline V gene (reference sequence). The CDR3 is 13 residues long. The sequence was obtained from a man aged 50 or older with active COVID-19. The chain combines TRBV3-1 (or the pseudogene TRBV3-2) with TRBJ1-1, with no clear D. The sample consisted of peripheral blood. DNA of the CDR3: TGTGCCAGCACCCGAAACAAGAACACTGAAGCTTTCTTT. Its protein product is CASTRNKNTEAFF.